This entry lists 15 T cell receptor beta chains sequenced from one sample in a study of T cells after yellow fever vaccination. TCRdb itself ran the 5' RACE reads through MiXCR, one entry per CDR3 protein. The profile shows just under 600,000 distinct CDR3 sequences, about 14% of them singletons. The source was PBMCs, collected on the day of the yellow fever booster vaccination. These receptors were taken from a man aged 25-40 years who received the YFV17D yellow fever vaccine.

This clonotype was found a few times. The V and J genes are TRBV27 and TRBJ1-5; the match to TRBD1 covers 7 bases. This CDR3 has 14 amino acids. V dropped 4 bases and J dropped 5; count of bases not matched to a gene: 5. Germline lookup yields CDR1 MNHEY and CDR2 SMNVEV (reference sequence). The chain's CDR3 is CASSSQGPYQPQHF. The CDR3 bases are TGTGCCAGCAGTTCACAGGGGCCCTATCAGCCCCAGCATTTT.

A few counts support this clonotype. This chain links TRBV20-1 with TRBJ2-1; tentatively, D is TRBD1 or TRBD2 (6 bases each). The CDR3 consists of 14 residues. The V gene's germline CDR1 is DFQATT and CDR2 SNEGSKA (reference sequence). V dropped 5 bases and J dropped 3 bases, with 14 bases sitting between them. The CDR3 spells CSAQSGGGYNEQFF. The CDR3 DNA follows: TGCAGTGCTCAAAGCGGAGGGGGCTACAATGAGCAGTTCTTC.

This clonotype has just a few counts. The gene calls are TRBV23-1 and TRBJ2-1, with a possible D match to TRBD2 (6 bases). TRBV23-1 carries the ORF label, with uncertain function. This CDR3 contains 15 residues. V lost 10 bases and J lost 0, with 16 bases in between. DNA of the CDR3: TGCGCCACCGCCTGGGACTCCAGCTCCTACAATGAGCAGTTCTTC. Protein sequence: CATAWDSSSYNEQFF.

The J gene is TRBJ2-2, the V gene TRBV4-1; D is undetermined. The CDR3 covers 14 residues. V lost 3 bases, J lost 4 bases, and 9 bases lay in between. Germline V gene sequence: CDR1 MGHRA, CDR2 YSYEKL. Written as DNA, the CDR3 is TGCGCCAGCAGCCATCCCCCGCCCACCGGGGAGCTGTTTTTT. Its translation: CASSHPPPTGELFF.

In this sample, this clonotype turned up many times. This rearrangement joins TRBV30 to TRBJ2-1; 8 bases align to TRBD2. CDR1 GTSNPN and CDR2 SVGIG come from the germline V gene (reference sequence). The ends lost 5 bases at V and 8 bases at J; junction bases unmatched: 8. The CDR3 is 13 amino acids. CDR3 DNA sequence: TGTGCCTGGGATACCGGGACTAGTTATGAGCAGTTCTTC. Translation gives CAWDTGTSYEQFF. Combining the CDR3 with reference TRBV30 and TRBJ2-1 gives the whole variable domain SQTIHQWPATLVQPVGSPLSLECTVEGTSNPNLYWYRQAAGRGLQLLFYSVGIGQISSEVPQNLSASRPQDRQFILSSKKLLLSDSGFYLCAWDTGTSYEQFFGPGTRLTVL.

J is TRBJ2-5 and V is TRBV20-1; no clear D gene. Germline CDR1 DFQATT, CDR2 SNEGSKA (reference sequence). V lost 0 bases, J lost 5 bases, and 10 bases lay in between. The CDR3 has 13 amino acids. In DNA form, the CDR3 reads TGCAGTGCTAGAGATTCAGTAGTTGAGACCCAGTACTTC. It encodes CSARDSVVETQYF.

This clonotype was seen only a few times. The chain joins TRBV20-1 to TRBJ2-7, with 13 nucleotides matching TRBD2. Germline CDR1 is DFQATT and CDR2 is SNEGSKA (reference sequence). The CDR3 consists of 15 residues. V shed 6 bases and J 2 bases; nucleotides not matched to a gene: 7. CDR3 nucleotide sequence: TGCAGTGCGCAGGGACTAGCGGGGACCCCCTACGAGCAGTACTTC. Amino acid sequence: CSAQGLAGTPYEQYF.

The gene calls are TRBV11-2 and TRBJ2-1; 12 positions match TRBD2. Germline lookup yields CDR1 SGHAT and CDR2 FQNNGV. The CDR3 totals 18 residues. V lost 7 bases to trimming and J lost 0 bases; unmatched junction nucleotides: 10. As DNA, the CDR3 is TGTGCCAGCACCGCGGGACTAGCGGGTCTTGTCTCCTACAATGAGCAGTTCTTC. Residues: CASTAGLAGLVSYNEQFF.

This clonotype came up a few times. The V call is TRBV12-3 or TRBV12-4, the J call TRBJ2-7; perhaps TRBD1 as D (5 bases). V lost 3 bases, J lost 6 bases, and 12 bases lay in between. CDR3 size: 13 residues. This CDR3 is CASSFYRRSEQYF. The CDR3 DNA reads as TGTGCCAGCAGTTTCTACAGGCGCTCCGAGCAGTACTTC.

This clonotype has just a few counts. The chain uses TRBV5-6 and TRBJ1-1; no clear D gene. V was shortened by 1 base and J by 0 bases, with 7 bases between the two germline ends. CDR1 SGHDT and CDR2 YYEEEE come from the germline V gene. The CDR3 has 14 amino acids. For the CDR3, the DNA is TGTGCCAGCAGCTTGTTCGGCCTGAACACTGAAGCTTTCTTT. This translates into CASSLFGLNTEAFF.

The V gene is TRBV9, the J gene TRBJ2-6; 7 bases are shared with TRBD1. The CDR3 spans 18 residues. Germline V gene lookup returns CDR1 SGDLS and CDR2 YYNGEE. After removal of 0 bases from V and 0 bases from J, the junction contained 6 bases not matched to a gene. The CDR3 DNA reads as TGTGCCAGCAGCGTAGAAGGGGGCGGACACTCTGGGGCCAACGTCCTGACTTTC. Amino acids: CASSVEGGGHSGANVLTF.

The chain uses TRBV7-2 and TRBJ2-5; perhaps TRBD2 as D (6 bases). The V gene's germline CDR1 is SGHTA and CDR2 FQGNSA. The length of the CDR3 is 17 residues. V was trimmed by 1 base and J by 4 bases, leaving 19 bases between them. The CDR3 nucleotides read TGTGCCAGCAGCTTAGGGTACCTAGCGTTGAGAGGAGAGACCCAGTACTTC. It is translated as CASSLGYLALRGETQYF.

This clonotype was seen a few times. This chain connects TRBV12-3 or TRBV12-4 to TRBJ2-1; 7 positions match TRBD1. The CDR3 consists of 17 residues. Trimming removed 3 bases from V and 6 bases from J; junction bases left unmatched: 14. CDR3 sequence (DNA): TGTGCCAGCAGTTTCGGGTTAGGGGGCAGGGGATCCAATGAGCAGTTCTTC. Translating gives CASSFGLGGRGSNEQFF.

V gene TRBV9 combines with J gene TRBJ2-1, with TRBD2 matching 11 bases. CDR1 is SGDLS, CDR2 YYNGEE, per germline. V was clipped by 0 bases and J by 8 bases; unmatched bases: 4. The CDR3 spans 15 residues. The CDR3 sequence is CASSVDLAGGHEQFF. The CDR3 nucleotides are TGTGCCAGCAGCGTAGATCTAGCGGGAGGCCATGAGCAGTTCTTC.

The chain joins TRBV20-1 to TRBJ2-5; no definite D call. The CDR3 spans 14 residues. Trimming shortened V by 6 bases and J by 4 bases, and 18 bases separated the two germline ends. Germline CDR1 and CDR2: DFQATT and SNEGSKA (reference sequence). CDR3 sequence (DNA): TGCAGTGCCCCTACCGTCCCATGGGGAGAGACCCAGTACTTC. Residues: CSAPTVPWGETQYF.